The clone carrying this TCR beta chain was seen only once. Its specificity is unknown. An approximately 220 ng quantity of DNA, around 30,000 T cell genomes, went into the sorted-subset replicate PCRs. Generated by immunoSEQ multiplex PCR, the TCRdb table keeps only in-frame clones and is missing some. The sample gives fewer than 1.6 million clones, approximately 98.5% of which show up once; 0.36% is in the top ten. The data originate from a study of shared clonotypes between healthy human individuals. For the study at large: For every donor, three CD4 naive, three CD4 memory, two CD8 naive and one CD8 memory plates were used. Points from the study as a whole: In general, naive subsets displayed greater estimated richness than memory subsets did.

Division of CD4+ cells produced a CD45RA+ naive subset and a CD45RA-negative memory subset. Trimming removed 5 bases from V and 4 bases from J; junction bases left unmatched: 4. In germline, CDR1 is SEHNR, CDR2 FQNEAQ (reference sequence). The CDR3 covers 13 residues. The receptor was isolated from a man younger than 40 in good health. The J gene is TRBJ2-5, the V gene TRBV7-9, with 7 positions matching TRBD2. Sequenced material: naive CD4+ T cells sorted from blood. Documented subset: CD45RA+ positively selected. The CDR3 nucleotides are TGTGCCAGCAGCCTACTAGCGACAGAGACCCAGTACTTC. Residues: CASSLLATETQYF.